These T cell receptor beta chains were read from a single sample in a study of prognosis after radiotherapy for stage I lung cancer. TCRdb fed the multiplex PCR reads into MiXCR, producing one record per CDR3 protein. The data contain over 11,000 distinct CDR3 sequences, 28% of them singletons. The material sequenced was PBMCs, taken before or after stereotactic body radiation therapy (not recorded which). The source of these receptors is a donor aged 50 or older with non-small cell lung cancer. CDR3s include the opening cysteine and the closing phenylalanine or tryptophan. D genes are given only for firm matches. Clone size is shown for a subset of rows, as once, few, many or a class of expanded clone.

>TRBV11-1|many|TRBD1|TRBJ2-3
CASSSRQGPDTQYF
TGTGCCAGCAGCTCCCGACAGGGCCCAGATACGCAGTATTTT
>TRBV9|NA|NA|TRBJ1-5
CASSKTGSSNQPQNF
TGTGCCAGCAGCAAGACGGGGAGTAGCAATCAGCCCCAGAATTTT
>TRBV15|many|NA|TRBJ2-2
CATSRGGVGGELFF
TGTGCCACCAGCAGAGGGGGGGTTGGGGGGGAGCTGTTTTTT
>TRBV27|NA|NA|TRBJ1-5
CARRQTAEYSNQPQHF
TGTGCCAGGCGCCAGACAGCGGAATACAGCAATCAGCCCCAGCATTTT
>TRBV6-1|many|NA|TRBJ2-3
CATSKQWADTQYF
TGTGCCACCTCTAAGCAGTGGGCAGATACGCAGTATTTT
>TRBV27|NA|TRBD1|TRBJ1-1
CASTQGMMNTEAFF
TGTGCCAGCACACAGGGGATGATGAACACTGAAGCTTTCTTT
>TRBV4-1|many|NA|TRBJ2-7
CANSQDQPTPWSSYEQYF
TGCGCCAACAGCCAAGACCAACCTACACCCTGGAGCTCCTACGAGCAGTACTTC
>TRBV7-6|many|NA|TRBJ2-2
CASGRRNPGELFF
TGTGCCAGTGGACGGAGAAACCCGGGGGAGCTGTTTTTT
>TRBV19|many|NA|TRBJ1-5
CASSIVGISNQPQHF
TGTGCCAGTAGTATAGTTGGGATAAGCAATCAGCCCCAGCATTTT
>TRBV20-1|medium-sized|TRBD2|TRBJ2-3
CSAKNNREGGSTDTQYF
TGCAGTGCTAAAAACAATCGAGAGGGAGGGTCAACAGATACGCAGTATTTT
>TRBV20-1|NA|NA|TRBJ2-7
CSATGGRTSYEQYF
TGCAGTGCTACCGGGGGCAGGACCTCCTACGAGCAGTACTTC
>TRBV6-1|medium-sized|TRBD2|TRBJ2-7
CASSRDTSGVSYEQYF
TGTGCCAGCAGCCGAGATACTAGCGGGGTGTCCTACGAGCAGTACTTC
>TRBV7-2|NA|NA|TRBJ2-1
CASSQVPSPINEQFF
TGTGCCAGCAGCCAAGTCCCTAGCCCCATCAATGAGCAGTTCTTC
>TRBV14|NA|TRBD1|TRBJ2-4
CASSPRGTVNPYF
TGTGCCAGCAGCCCCCGTGGGACAGTTAATCCGTACTTC
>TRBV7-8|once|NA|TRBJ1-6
CASSLAHRNNRISPLHF
TGTGCCAGCAGCTTAGCCCATAGAAACAATCGGATTTCACCCCTCCACTTT
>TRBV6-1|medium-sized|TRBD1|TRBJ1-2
CASSGYHTGGYGYTF
TGTGCCAGCAGTGGATACCATACAGGGGGATATGGCTACACCTTC
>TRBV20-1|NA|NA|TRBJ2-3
CSAIHEGRSTDTQYF
TGCAGTGCTATACACGAGGGGCGGAGCACAGATACGCAGTATTTT
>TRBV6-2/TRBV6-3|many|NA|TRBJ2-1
CATIAEGAPYNEQFF
TGTGCCACAATAGCGGAGGGGGCCCCCTACAATGAGCAGTTCTTC
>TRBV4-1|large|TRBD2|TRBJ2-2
CASSLTLASGVNTGELFF
TGTGCCAGCAGCCTAACCTTAGCTAGCGGGGTTAACACCGGGGAGCTGTTTTTT
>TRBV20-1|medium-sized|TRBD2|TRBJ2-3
CSARAGLAGVTDTQYF
TGCAGTGCTAGAGCGGGGCTAGCGGGAGTCACAGATACGCAGTATTTT
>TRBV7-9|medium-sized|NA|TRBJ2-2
CASSLATGELFF
TGTGCCAGCAGCTTAGCCACCGGGGAGCTGTTTTTT
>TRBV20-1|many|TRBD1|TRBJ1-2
CSASIPGQGRGYTF
TGCAGTGCTTCCATTCCGGGACAGGGGAGAGGCTACACCTTC
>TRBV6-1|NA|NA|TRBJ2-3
CAERSHTDTQYF
TGTGCCGAACGGAGTCACACAGATACGCAGTATTTT
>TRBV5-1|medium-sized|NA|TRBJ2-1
CASSLAPSNEQFF
TGCGCCAGCAGCTTGGCCCCTAGCAATGAGCAGTTCTTC
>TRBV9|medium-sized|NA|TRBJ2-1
CASNQGPAYNEQFF
TGTGCCAGCAACCAAGGCCCGGCCTACAATGAGCAGTTCTTC
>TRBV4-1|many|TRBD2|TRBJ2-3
CASSRNGLAASDTQYF
TGCGCCAGCAGTCGTAACGGACTAGCGGCCTCAGATACGCAGTATTTT
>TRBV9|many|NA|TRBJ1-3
CASSVPGRNTIYF
TGTGCCAGCAGCGTCCCAGGGAGAAACACCATATATTTT
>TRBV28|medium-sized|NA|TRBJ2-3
CASSPGLTRTDTQYF
TGTGCCAGCAGCCCGGGACTTACCCGCACAGATACGCAGTATTTT
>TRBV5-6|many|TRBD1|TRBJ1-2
CASRLTGAGGYTF
TGTGCCAGCAGATTGACAGGGGCAGGTGGCTACACCTTC
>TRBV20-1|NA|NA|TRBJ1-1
CSARDLCCGTEAFF
TGCAGTGCTAGAGATCTCTGTTGCGGAACTGAAGCTTTCTTT
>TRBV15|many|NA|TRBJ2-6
CATSRTMSGANVLTF
TGTGCCACCAGCAGAACCATGTCTGGGGCCAACGTCCTGACTTTC
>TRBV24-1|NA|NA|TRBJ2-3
CATSGSSASTDTQYF
TGTGCCACCAGTGGGTCGTCAGCTAGCACAGATACGCAGTATTTT
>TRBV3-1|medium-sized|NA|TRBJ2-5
CASSQETQSFQETQYF
TGTGCCAGCAGCCAAGAGACTCAGAGTTTCCAAGAGACCCAGTACTTC
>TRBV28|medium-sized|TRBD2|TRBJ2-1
CASSLPSGSNYNEQFF
TGTGCCAGCAGTTTACCTAGCGGGAGCAACTACAATGAGCAGTTCTTC
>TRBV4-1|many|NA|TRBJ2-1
CASSHQWVEGGRFF
TGCGCCAGCAGCCATCAGTGGGTGGAGGGAGGTCGGTTCTTC
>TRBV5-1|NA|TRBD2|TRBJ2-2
CASRETSITGELFF
TGCGCCAGCAGGGAGACTAGCATCACCGGGGAGCTGTTTTTT
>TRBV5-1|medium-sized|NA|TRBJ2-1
CASSIQGVEQFF
TGCGCCAGCAGCATACAGGGTGTGGAGCAGTTCTTC
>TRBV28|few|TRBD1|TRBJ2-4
CASSDWDRGLAKNIQYF
TGTGCCAGCAGTGACTGGGACAGGGGGCTTGCCAAAAACATTCAGTACTTC
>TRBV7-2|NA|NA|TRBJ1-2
CASSTGPKDGYTF
TGTGCCAGCAGTACGGGGCCAAAGGATGGCTACACCTTC
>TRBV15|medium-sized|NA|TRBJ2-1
CATSRGRNEQFF
TGTGCCACCAGCAGGGGAAGAAATGAGCAGTTCTTC
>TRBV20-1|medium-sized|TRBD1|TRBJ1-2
CSAGTGAVDYGYTF
TGCAGTGCTGGTACAGGGGCTGTTGACTATGGCTACACCTTC
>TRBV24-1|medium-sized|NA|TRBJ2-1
CATSDSVKRAQFF
TGTGCCACCAGTGACTCAGTAAAAAGGGCGCAGTTCTTC
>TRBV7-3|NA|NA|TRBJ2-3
CASSLTGVSTDTQYF
TGTGCCAGCAGCTTAACGGGAGTTAGCACAGATACGCAGTATTTT
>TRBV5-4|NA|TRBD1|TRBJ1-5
CASSSTGQGADQPQHF
TGTGCCAGCAGCTCCACCGGACAGGGGGCAGATCAGCCCCAGCATTTT
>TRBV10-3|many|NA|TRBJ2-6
CAIGGTAYSGANVLTF
TGTGCCATCGGAGGGACAGCCTACTCTGGGGCCAACGTCCTGACTTTC
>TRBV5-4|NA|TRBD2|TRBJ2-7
CASSLASSGSYEQYF
TGTGCCAGCAGCTTGGCATCTAGCGGGAGTTACGAGCAGTACTTC
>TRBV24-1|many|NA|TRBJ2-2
CATSDLSSGPGGELFF
TGTGCCACCAGTGATTTGAGTTCGGGGCCCGGCGGGGAGCTGTTTTTT
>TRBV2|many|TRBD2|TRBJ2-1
CATPPPTGGPREQFF
TGTGCGACCCCCCCGCCGACGGGAGGGCCGCGTGAGCAGTTCTTC
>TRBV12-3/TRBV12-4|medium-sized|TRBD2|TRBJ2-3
CASSRGLATDTQYF
TGTGCCAGCAGCCGTGGACTAGCCACAGATACGCAGTATTTT
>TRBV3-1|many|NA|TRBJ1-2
CASSQGISVYGYTF
TGTGCCAGCAGCCAAGGGATTAGCGTTTATGGCTACACCTTC
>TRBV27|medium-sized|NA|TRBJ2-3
CASSLRRPDTQYF
TGTGCCAGCAGTTTAAGGCGGCCAGATACGCAGTATTTT